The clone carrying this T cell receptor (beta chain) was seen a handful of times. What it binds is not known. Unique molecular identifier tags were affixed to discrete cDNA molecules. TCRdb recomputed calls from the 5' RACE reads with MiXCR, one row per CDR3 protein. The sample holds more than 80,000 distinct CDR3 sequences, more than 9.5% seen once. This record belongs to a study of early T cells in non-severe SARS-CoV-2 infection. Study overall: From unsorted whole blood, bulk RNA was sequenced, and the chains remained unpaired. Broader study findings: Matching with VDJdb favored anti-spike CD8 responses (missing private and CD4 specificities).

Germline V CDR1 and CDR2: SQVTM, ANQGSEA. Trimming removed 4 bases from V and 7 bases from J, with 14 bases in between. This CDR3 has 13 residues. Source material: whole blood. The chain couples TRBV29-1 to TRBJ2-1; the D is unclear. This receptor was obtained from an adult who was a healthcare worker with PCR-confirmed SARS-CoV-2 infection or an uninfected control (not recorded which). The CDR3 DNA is TGCAGCGTTGGGGCAGGCAACGGGAATGAGCAGTTCTTC. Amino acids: CSVGAGNGNEQFF.